This record looks at one T cell receptor beta chain sequence and its context. The sample originates from a study of T cell repertoires in ileal Crohn's disease. Overall study context: Every patient was operated on for stricturing (roughly 61%) or penetrating (approximately 40%) complications. Biopsies of inflamed ileum from the surgical specimen form M0 samples.

Time point noted: inflamed ileum from the surgical specimen. In germline, CDR1 is LGHNA, CDR2 YSLEER. Trimming pared 2 bases from V and 8 bases from J, leaving 12 bases between. The CDR3 is made up of 14 amino acids. This table comes from immunoSEQ multiplex PCR, and its TCRdb copy is limited to in-frame clones, with some not included. The sample has hundreds of clones, approximately 97% seen once. Sequencing was performed on ileal tissue. J is TRBJ2-2 and V is TRBV4-3, with TRBD2 as a possible D gene (5 bases). The sequence was collected from an adult with Crohn's disease. The CDR3 loop is CASSQQTMAGELFF. The CDR3 coding sequence is TGCGCCAGCAGCCAACAGACTATGGCGGGGGAGCTGTTTTTT.